This T cell receptor beta chain was found in a study of cytomegalovirus exposure and HLA in healthy donors. 60 Vbeta and 13 Jbeta primers were used in PCR. Libraries were prepared by immunoSEQ multiplex PCR; TCRdb keeps only in-frame clonotypes and omits some of them. The sample lists some 120,000 clones; 77% were seen once. General study points: An apparent linkage of common viral pathogens to several of the most significant clusters emerged in a later analysis. Earlier analysis looked at TCR beta V segments, and most were productive about 90% or about 30% of the time.

A remark on this clone: Its antigen is unknown.

Specimen: PBMCs. The sequence came from a woman aged 35 to 49 in good health and CMV-seropositive.

In DNA form, the CDR3 reads TGCAGCCCCGGAGACAGTCACACTGAAGCTTTCTTT. Its translation is CSPGDSHTEAFF. This sequence joins TRBV29-1 and TRBJ1-1; tentatively, D is TRBD1 (5 bases). The length of the CDR3 is 12 residues. Germline V gives CDR1 SQVTM, CDR2 ANQGSEA. V was clipped by 8 bases and J by 3 bases, with 13 bases between them. Full variable domain (missing parts from reference TRBV29-1 and TRBJ1-1): SAVISQKPSRDICQRGTSLTIQCQVDSQVTMMFWYRQQPGQSLTLIATANQGSEATYESGFVIDKFPISRPNLTFSTLTVSNMSPEDSSIYLCSPGDSHTEAFFGQGTRLTVV.